This TCR beta chain was captured in a study of technical replicates of blood from a handful of donors. Profiling relied on immunoSEQ multiplex PCR, and the TCRdb table lists in-frame clones only, not all of them. The repertoire holds around 79,000 clones, with about 91% as singletons. The germline CDR1 and CDR2 sequences are LNHDA and SQIVND (reference sequence). Deletions cut 3 bases from V and 5 bases from J, with 10 bases between. This CDR3 has 13 amino acids. Sequenced material: T cells isolated from PBMCs. The chain links TRBV19 to TRBJ1-1; D uncertain. This clonotype originated in a human donor in good health. The CDR3 DNA reads TGTGCCAGTAGTATTAGCCCTGGGACTGAAGCTTTCTTT. Amino acids: CASSISPGTEAFF.